These 25 T cell receptor beta chains share one sample of origin, sequenced in a study of OX40 agonist ivuxolimab in advanced cancers. Assay used: immunoSEQ multiplex PCR; TCRdb lists only in-frame clones, some missing. The table includes over 70,000 clones, over 80% detected once. The sequencing used CD4+ or CD8+ T cells sorted from blood, collected in a trial of the OX40 agonist ivuxolimab. All receptors come from an adult with an advanced solid tumor such as melanoma, head and neck, liver or kidney cancer.

The V and J genes are TRBV27 and TRBJ2-3; D not resolved. Trimming took off 6 bases at V and 6 bases at J, with 13 bases between the two ends. Germline V gene data show CDR1 as MNHEY and CDR2 as SMNVEV (reference sequence). The CDR3 has 13 amino acids. The CDR3 region is CASSMKPQDTQYF. CDR3 DNA: TGTGCCAGCAGCATGAAGCCACAGGATACGCAGTATTTT.

The chain combines TRBV27 with TRBJ2-1; TRBD1 or TRBD2 may be the D gene (5 bases each). Per the germline V gene, CDR1 is MNHEY and CDR2 is SMNVEV (reference sequence). Deletions cut 5 bases from V and 5 bases from J, with 16 bases between. The CDR3 consists of 15 residues. In DNA, the CDR3 is TGTGCCAGCAGTGCCCCGGGACCCTTTAACAATGAGCAGTTCTTC. Amino acid sequence: CASSAPGPFNNEQFF.

This chain uses TRBV7-8 with TRBJ1-1, with D possibly matching TRBD1 (5 bases). This CDR3 comprises 15 residues. Germline V lookup: CDR1 SGHVS, CDR2 FQNEAQ. Trimming took 7 bases from V and 0 from J, leaving 15 bases between them. CDR3 coding DNA: TGTGCCAGCACTACACCCGGGACGGTGAACACTGAAGCTTTCTTT. This sequence encodes CASTTPGTVNTEAFF.

The V call is TRBV18, the J call TRBJ2-2; D is undetermined. Germline loops: CDR1 KGHSH, CDR2 LQKENI. The CDR3 is 15 residues long. V was pared by 4 bases and J by 3 bases, with 12 bases between. CDR3 nucleotide sequence: TGTGCCAGCTCACGAAATAGGCTGGACACCGGGGAGCTGTTTTTT. Translating gives CASSRNRLDTGELFF.

The CDR3 DNA reads as TGTGCCAGCCTAACACATAATGAGCAGTTCTTC. Its protein is CASLTHNEQFF. The chain uses TRBV5-6 and TRBJ2-1; D is unclear. Per germline, CDR1 SGHDT and CDR2 YYEEEE. The CDR3 has 11 amino acids. V lost 7 bases and J lost 7, with 9 bases in between.

This chain connects TRBV6-4 to TRBJ2-6; TRBD1 matches at 9 bases. From germline, CDR1 is MRHNA and CDR2 SNTAGT. This CDR3 has 17 residues. V gave up 4 bases and J gave up 4 bases; unmatched junction bases: 8. The CDR3 loop reads CASSATGGVLGANVLTF. CDR3 in DNA: TGTGCCAGCAGTGCTACAGGGGGCGTTCTGGGGGCCAACGTCCTGACTTTC.

The chain links TRBV11-3 to TRBJ2-5; D unresolved. Trimming stripped 6 bases from V and 3 bases from J, with 8 bases between. The CDR3 contains 12 residues. Per the germline V gene, CDR1 is SGHNT and CDR2 is YENEEA. The CDR3 here is CASRAREETQYF. The CDR3 nucleotides are TGTGCCAGCAGAGCCAGAGAAGAGACCCAGTACTTC. Full variable domain (outside the CDR3, taken from reference TRBV11-3 and TRBJ2-5): EAGVVQSPRYKIIEKKQPVAFWCNPISGHNTLYWYLQNLGQGPELLIRYENEEAVDDSQLPKDRFSAERLKGVDSTLKIQPAELGDSAVYLCASRAREETQYFGPGTRLLVL.

This chain uses TRBV5-1 with TRBJ2-5; a weak D match, TRBD1 (6 bases). Trimming shortened V by 0 bases and J by 3 bases, and 15 bases separated the two germline ends. CDR1 and CDR2 (germline): SGHRS, YFSETQ. CDR3 length: 16 amino acids. CDR3 amino acids: CASSLGHTGQEETQYF. The DNA of the CDR3 is TGCGCCAGCAGCTTGGGGCACACGGGACAAGAAGAGACCCAGTACTTC.

The chain uses TRBV11-1 and TRBJ2-2; a weak D match, TRBD1 (5 bases). V lost 2 bases to trimming and J lost 6 bases, with 7 bases between them. The CDR3 spans 13 residues. CDR1 and CDR2 from the germline V gene are SGHAT and FQDESV (reference sequence). The CDR3 sequence is CASSLQGSGELFF. The CDR3 nucleotides are TGTGCCAGCAGCTTACAGGGTTCCGGGGAGCTGTTTTTT.

The chain combines TRBV10-1 with TRBJ1-1; TRBD1 is a possible D gene (5 bases). CDR3 size: 13 residues. The germline V gene encodes CDR1 WNHNN and CDR2 SYGVQD (reference sequence). Trimming took off 3 bases at V and 1 base at J, with 6 bases between the two ends. The CDR3 sequence is CASSDRGNTEAFF. The CDR3 region has the DNA TGCGCCAGCAGTGATAGGGGGAACACTGAAGCTTTCTTT.

The sample holds one count of this clone. Other DNA variants within this sample encode the same CDR3. The rearrangement joins TRBV19 to TRBJ2-3, with 8 bases aligning to TRBD2. Per germline, CDR1 LNHDA and CDR2 SQIVND (reference sequence). This CDR3 has 14 residues. V shed 10 bases, J shed 2 bases, and the junction held 8 bases outside the gene matches. The CDR3: CATSRGGTTDTQYF. The CDR3 DNA follows: TGTGCCACTTCCCGGGGGGGAACCACAGATACGCAGTATTTT.

The chain joins TRBV4-1 to TRBJ1-4; 7 bases line up with TRBD1. This CDR3 contains 18 residues. Germline V gene sequence: CDR1 MGHRA, CDR2 YSYEKL. J was trimmed by 7 bases and V by 0 bases; bases with no gene match: 14. CDR3 sequence reads: CASSQEGRGNTLSEKLFF. The CDR3 DNA sequence: TGCGCCAGCAGCCAAGAGGGCAGGGGGAATACCCTAAGTGAAAAACTGTTTTTT.

This chain joins TRBV5-1 and TRBJ2-2, with 10 positions matching TRBD2. Germline CDR1 is SGHRS and CDR2 is YFSETQ. Unmatched junction bases numbered 17, after V lost 1 base and J lost 2 bases. This CDR3 comprises 21 residues. The CDR3 spells CASSLYLGRQLAGANTGELFF. For the CDR3, the DNA is TGCGCCAGCAGCTTGTATCTGGGGAGGCAGCTAGCGGGAGCTAACACCGGGGAGCTGTTTTTT.

V is TRBV30 and J is TRBJ2-1, with a possible D match to TRBD1 (5 bases). The CDR3 contains 12 residues. Trimming removed 0 bases from V and 8 bases from J, with 8 bases in between. Germline CDR1 GTSNPN, CDR2 SVGIG (reference sequence). CDR3 nucleotide sequence: TGTGCCTGGAGTGTACAAGGGGATGAGCAGTTCTTC. Its translation: CAWSVQGDEQFF.

This rearrangement joins TRBV7-9 to TRBJ2-1; D ambiguous. Germline V CDR1 and CDR2: SEHNR, FQNEAQ (reference sequence). The CDR3 runs 13 residues. V dropped 4 bases and J dropped 6 bases, with 10 bases sitting between them. Written as DNA, the CDR3 is TGTGCCAGCAGCTACCTAGGGCCCAATGAGCAGTTCTTC. Its protein product is CASSYLGPNEQFF.

The rearrangement uses TRBV5-4 and TRBJ2-7; D uncertain. The V end was cut by 4 bases, the J end by 4 bases, with 15 bases between. This CDR3 has 14 amino acids. Germline V gene sequence: CDR1 SGHNT, CDR2 YYREEE (reference sequence). The CDR3 spells CASSLGLTVYEQYF. The CDR3 DNA reads TGTGCCAGCAGCCTCGGTCTCACGGTTTACGAGCAGTACTTC.

V and J are TRBV9 and TRBJ1-1, with 8 bases lining up with TRBD1. Germline V gives CDR1 SGDLS, CDR2 YYNGEE. The V segment lost 4 bases and the J segment 3 bases; nucleotides outside the gene matches: 5. The CDR3 consists of 14 residues. Written as DNA, the CDR3 is TGTGCCAGCAGCCCGCTGACAGGGGACACTGAAGCTTTCTTT. This encodes CASSPLTGDTEAFF.

J is TRBJ2-7 and V is TRBV7-2; D not resolved. Germline loops: CDR1 SGHTA, CDR2 FQGNSA. This CDR3 has 12 amino acids. Trimming removed 6 bases at V and 6 bases at J, with 12 bases between. The CDR3 loop reads CASSLWGPEQYF. The CDR3 region has the DNA TGTGCCAGCAGTCTATGGGGTCCCGAGCAGTACTTC.

The CDR3, as DNA: TGTGCCAGCAACAGTTGGGGTAGCACAGATACGCAGTATTTT. Its protein product is CASNSWGSTDTQYF. The chain recombines TRBV6-1 with TRBJ2-3; D is ambiguous. Trimming cost V 7 bases and J 0 bases, with 11 bases left between them. The CDR3 is 14 amino acids. CDR1 and CDR2 from the germline V gene are MNHNS and SASEGT.

The rearrangement joins TRBV28 to TRBJ2-5; weak D call: TRBD2 (5 bases). The J call may be wrong; the DNA end is better matched by TRBJ2-7. The germline CDR1 and CDR2 sequences are MDHEN and SYDVKM. CDR3 size: 13 residues. CDR3 amino acids: CASTLGESYEQYF. The DNA for the CDR3 is TGTGCCAGCACACTCGGGGAATCCTACGAGCAGTACTTC.

The DNA of the CDR3 is TGTGCCAGTAGTCCCGGGGGAAACACTGAAGCTTTCTTT. The encoded protein is CASSPGGNTEAFF. V is TRBV19 and J is TRBJ1-1, with D possibly being TRBD1 (5 bases). V was cut by 5 bases and J by 2 bases, with 9 bases left in between. Germline assignment: CDR1 LNHDA and CDR2 SQIVND (reference sequence). The CDR3 has 13 residues.

This clone was seen a few times. V usage is TRBV21-1 and J usage is TRBJ2-7. TRBV21-1 is given as a pseudogene. CDR3 length: 17 residues. CDR3 residues: CASSKPLFLLISYEQYF. CDR3 sequence (DNA): TGTGCCAGCAGCAAGCCTCTCTTTCTTCTTATCTCCTACGAGCAGTACTTC.

The sample holds a few counts of this clone. The chain employs TRBV6-5 and TRBJ1-5, with D uncertain. The CDR3 sequence is 13 residues long. V lost 5 bases and J 6 bases, leaving 11 bases between the germline ends. In germline, CDR1 is MNHEY, CDR2 SVGAGI. This CDR3 is CASSTGVIQPQHF. Here the CDR3 DNA reads TGTGCCAGCAGTACGGGAGTGATTCAGCCCCAGCATTTT.

J is TRBJ2-7 and V is TRBV7-8, with TRBD1 identical over 8 bases. The CDR3 extends over 14 amino acids. Germline lookup yields CDR1 SGHVS and CDR2 FQNEAQ. Trimming removed 4 bases from V and 6 bases from J; junction bases left unmatched: 8. CDR3: CASSSAFDRGEQYF. Written as DNA, the CDR3 is TGTGCCAGCAGCTCGGCCTTCGACAGGGGCGAGCAGTACTTC.

The chain recombines TRBV7-3 with TRBJ2-1; 11 nucleotides line up with TRBD2. The CDR3 sequence is 18 residues long. Germline-derived CDR1 and CDR2 are SGHTA and FQGTGA. V lost 5 bases, J lost 0 bases, and 9 bases stayed unmatched. The CDR3 loop is CASSPLAGGPHSYNEQFF. The CDR3 DNA sequence: TGTGCCAGCAGCCCCTTAGCGGGAGGGCCTCACTCCTACAATGAGCAGTTCTTC.